The 8 T cell receptor beta chains reported below all come from one sample, sequenced in a study of technical replicates of blood from a few donors. Profiling relied on immunoSEQ multiplex PCR, and the TCRdb table lists in-frame clones only, not all of them. Counted here are approximately 81,000 clones, 96% occurring once; the ten biggest clones make up around 0.2%. Sequencing input: T cells isolated from PBMCs. These receptors all come from a human donor in good health.

V is TRBV10-2 and J is TRBJ2-3; D is ambiguous. Germline CDR1 reads WSHSY; CDR2 reads SAAADI. V lost 4 bases to trimming and J lost 6 bases, with 17 bases between them. This CDR3 is 15 amino acids long. CDR3 amino acids: CASSVMTPGTDTQYF. The CDR3 coding sequence is TGCGCCAGCAGTGTAATGACCCCGGGTACGGATACGCAGTATTTT.

The chain uses TRBV12-5 and TRBJ1-2, with 8 bases matching TRBD1. J lost 6 bases, V lost 0 bases, and 9 bases had no gene match. The CDR3 is 16 amino acids. Germline V gene lookup returns CDR1 LGHNT and CDR2 FRNRAP. The CDR3: CASGLVVGTGLNGYTF. CDR3 DNA: TGTGCTAGTGGTTTGGTAGTAGGGACAGGACTGAATGGCTACACCTTC. Based on the CDR3 plus reference TRBV12-5 and TRBJ1-2, the full variable domain is DARVTQTPRHKVTEMGQEVTMRCQPILGHNTVFWYRQTMMQGLELLAYFRNRAPLDDSGMPKDRFSAEMPDATLATLKIQPSEPRDSAVYFCASGLVVGTGLNGYTFGSGTRLTVV.

This chain joins TRBV11-2 and TRBJ1-6; possible D gene TRBD1, 6 bases. The CDR3 runs 15 residues. The germline V gene encodes CDR1 SGHAT and CDR2 FQNNGV. The ends were cut back, 2 bases at V and 7 bases at J, with 12 bases in the middle. CDR3 sequence reads: CASSLHAGENSPLHF. For the CDR3, the DNA is TGTGCCAGCAGCTTACACGCAGGGGAAAATTCACCCCTCCACTTT.

The chain combines TRBV5-1 with TRBJ2-3; unclear D gene. Per the germline V gene, CDR1 is SGHRS and CDR2 is YFSETQ. CDR3 length: 15 residues. V gave up 4 bases and J gave up 6 bases, with 18 bases separating them. The CDR3 nucleotides read TGCGCCAGCAGCGAATACGAGGTGCCGTGGGATACGCAGTATTTT. It yields the protein CASSEYEVPWDTQYF.

The chain is built from TRBV7-8 and TRBJ2-7; 8 nucleotides match TRBD1. This CDR3 has 14 residues. The germline CDR1 and CDR2 sequences are SGHVS and FQNEAQ. The V gene end was trimmed by 5 bases and the J gene end by 2 bases; junction bases not matched to a gene: 5. The CDR3 bases are TGTGCCAGCAGCCTCCGGGACAGGCCCTACGAGCAGTACTTC. Amino acids: CASSLRDRPYEQYF. Filled out from reference TRBV7-8 and TRBJ2-7, the complete variable domain reads GAGVSQSPRYKVAKRGQDVALRCDPISGHVSLFWYQQALGQGPEFLTYFQNEAQLDKSGLPSDRFFAERPEGSVSTLKIQRTQQEDSAVYLCASSLRDRPYEQYFGPGTRLTVT.

V is TRBV28 and J is TRBJ2-2; TRBD1 matches 8 bases. This CDR3 is built from 16 residues. Germline CDR1 reads MDHEN; CDR2 reads SYDVKM. J gave up 1 base and V 5 bases, and 6 bases lay outside the gene matches. CDR3 amino acids: CASSPLGTGNTGELFF. The CDR3 nucleotides are TGTGCCAGCAGTCCCCTCGGGACAGGGAACACCGGGGAGCTGTTTTTT.

J is TRBJ1-1 and V is TRBV6-1; D is uncertain. V was cut by 3 bases and J by 3 bases, with 11 bases left in between. Germline V gene data show CDR1 as MNHNS and CDR2 as SASEGT. The CDR3 contains 14 residues. As DNA, the CDR3 is TGTGCCAGCAGTGAGGAGGTTGTGTACACTGAAGCTTTCTTT. This sequence encodes CASSEEVVYTEAFF.

This clone showed up just once. The chain employs TRBV19 and TRBJ1-5; TRBD1 agrees at 7 bases. The length of the CDR3 is 13 residues. V was pared by 5 bases and J by 5 bases, with 3 bases of the junction left unmatched. The germline gives CDR1 LNHDA, CDR2 SQIVND (reference sequence). The CDR3 spells CASSRQGDQPQHF. Here the CDR3 DNA reads TGTGCCAGTAGTCGACAGGGCGATCAGCCCCAGCATTTT.